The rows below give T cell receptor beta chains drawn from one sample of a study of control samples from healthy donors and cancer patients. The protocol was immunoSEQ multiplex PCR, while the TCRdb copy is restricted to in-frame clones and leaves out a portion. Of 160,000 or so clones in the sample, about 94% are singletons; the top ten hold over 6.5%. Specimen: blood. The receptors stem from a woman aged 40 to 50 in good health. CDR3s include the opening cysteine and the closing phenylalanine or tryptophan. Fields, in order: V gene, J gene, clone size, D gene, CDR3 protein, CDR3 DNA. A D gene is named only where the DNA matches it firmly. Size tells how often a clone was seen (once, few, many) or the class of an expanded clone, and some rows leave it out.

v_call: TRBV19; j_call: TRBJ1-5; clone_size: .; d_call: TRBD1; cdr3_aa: CASSIPGTGRNQPQHF; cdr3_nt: TGTGCCAGTAGTATACCTGGGACAGGGCGTAATCAGCCCCAGCATTTT
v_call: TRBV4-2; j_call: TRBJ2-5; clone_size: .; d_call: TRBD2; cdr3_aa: CASSQDRSTSGGTGTQYF; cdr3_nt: TGTGCCAGCAGCCAAGATAGGAGTACTAGCGGGGGGACCGGGACCCAGTACTTC
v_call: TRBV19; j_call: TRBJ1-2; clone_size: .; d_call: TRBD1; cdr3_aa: CASTFGTGYGYTF; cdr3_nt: TGTGCCAGTACCTTCGGGACAGGCTATGGCTACACCTTC
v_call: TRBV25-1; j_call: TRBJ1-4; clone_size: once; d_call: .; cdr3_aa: CASNSRGEKLFF; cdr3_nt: TGTGCCAGCAATAGTCGGGGTGAAAAACTGTTTTTT
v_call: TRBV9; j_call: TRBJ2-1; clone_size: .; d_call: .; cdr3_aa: CASSVTLRPDYNEQFF; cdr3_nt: TGTGCCAGCAGCGTAACCCTTAGACCGGACTACAATGAGCAGTTCTTC
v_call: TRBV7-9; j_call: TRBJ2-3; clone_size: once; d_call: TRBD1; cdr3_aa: CASSLAGQGETDTQYF; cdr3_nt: TGTGCCAGCAGCTTGGCGGGACAGGGGGAAACAGATACGCAGTATTTT
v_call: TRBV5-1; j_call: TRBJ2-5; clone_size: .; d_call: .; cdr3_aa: CASSISDIETQYF; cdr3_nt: TGCGCCAGCAGCATCTCGGACATTGAGACCCAGTACTTC
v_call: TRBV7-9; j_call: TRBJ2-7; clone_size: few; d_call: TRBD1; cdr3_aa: CASSSPGQGSYEQYF; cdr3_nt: TGTGCCAGCAGCTCGCCGGGACAGGGTTCCTACGAGCAGTACTTC
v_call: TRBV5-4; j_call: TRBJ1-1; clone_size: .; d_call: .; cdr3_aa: CATSLLTEAFF; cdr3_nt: TGTGCCACCTCCCTGCTCACTGAAGCTTTCTTT
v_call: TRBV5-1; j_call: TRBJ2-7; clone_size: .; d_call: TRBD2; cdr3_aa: CASSLVLAGPGHEQYF; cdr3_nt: TGCGCCAGCAGCTTGGTTCTAGCGGGCCCAGGGCACGAGCAGTACTTC
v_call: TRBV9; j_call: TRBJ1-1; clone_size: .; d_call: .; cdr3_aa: CASSGTGVGEAFF; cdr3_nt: TGTGCCAGCAGCGGGACGGGGGTCGGTGAAGCTTTCTTT
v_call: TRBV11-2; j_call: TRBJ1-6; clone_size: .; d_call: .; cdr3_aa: CASSLDHSSSYNSPLHF; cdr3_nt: TGTGCCAGCAGCTTAGACCACAGCTCCTCCTATAATTCACCCCTCCACTTT
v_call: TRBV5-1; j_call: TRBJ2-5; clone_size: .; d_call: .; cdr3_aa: CASSPGIRETQYF; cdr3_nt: TGCGCCAGCAGCCCGGGGATCCGAGAGACCCAGTACTTC
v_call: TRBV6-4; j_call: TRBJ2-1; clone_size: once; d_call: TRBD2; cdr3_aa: CASSDVAGVPFF; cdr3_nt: TGTGCCAGCAGTGACGTAGCGGGGGTGCCGTTCTTC
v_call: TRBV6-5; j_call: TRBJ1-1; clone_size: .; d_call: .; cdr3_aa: CASSYGSKGTEAFF; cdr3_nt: TGTGCCAGCAGTTATGGCAGTAAGGGCACTGAAGCTTTCTTT
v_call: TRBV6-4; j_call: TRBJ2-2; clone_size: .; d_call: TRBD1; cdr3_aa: CASSDNYGTGGTGELFF; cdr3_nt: TGTGCCAGCAGTGACAATTACGGGACAGGGGGCACCGGGGAGCTGTTTTTT
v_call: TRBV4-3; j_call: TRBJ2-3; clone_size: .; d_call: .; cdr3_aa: CASSQQGGQRETQYF; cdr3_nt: TGCGCCAGCAGCCAACAGGGGGGGCAAAGGGAAACGCAGTATTTT
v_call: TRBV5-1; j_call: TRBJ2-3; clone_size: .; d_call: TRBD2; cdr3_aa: CASSPGLEVDTQYF; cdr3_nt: TGCGCCAGCAGCCCGGGACTAGAGGTAGATACGCAGTATTTT
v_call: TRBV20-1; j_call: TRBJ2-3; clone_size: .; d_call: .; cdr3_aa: CSYTVVNTQYF; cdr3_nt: TGCAGTTATACTGTTGTTAATACGCAGTATTTT
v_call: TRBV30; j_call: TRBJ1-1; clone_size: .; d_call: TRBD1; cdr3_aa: CAWSVEDRGLGAFF; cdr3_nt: TGTGCCTGGAGTGTCGAGGACAGGGGGCTGGGTGCTTTCTTT
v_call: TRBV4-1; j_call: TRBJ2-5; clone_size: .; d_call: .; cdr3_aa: CASSQDRGQGGAGTQYF; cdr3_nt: TGCGCCAGCAGCCAAGATCGAGGGCAGGGAGGCGCGGGGACCCAGTACTTC
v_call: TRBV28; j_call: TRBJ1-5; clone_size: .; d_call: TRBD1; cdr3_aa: CASRGRGQGAVQPQHF; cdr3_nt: TGTGCCAGCAGGGGGAGAGGACAGGGGGCGGTTCAGCCCCAGCATTTT
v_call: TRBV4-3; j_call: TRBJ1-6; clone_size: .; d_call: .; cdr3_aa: CASSQESGYNSPLHF; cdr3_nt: TGCGCCAGCAGCCAAGAGTCAGGTTATAATTCACCCCTCCACTTT
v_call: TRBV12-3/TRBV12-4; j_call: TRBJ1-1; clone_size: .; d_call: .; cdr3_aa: CASSLSRATEAFF; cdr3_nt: TGTGCCAGCAGTTTATCCAGGGCCACTGAAGCTTTCTTT
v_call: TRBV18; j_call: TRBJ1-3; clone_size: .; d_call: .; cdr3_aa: CASSPGLDSGNTIYF; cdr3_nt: TGTGCCAGCTCACCCGGACTTGACTCTGGAAACACCATATATTTT
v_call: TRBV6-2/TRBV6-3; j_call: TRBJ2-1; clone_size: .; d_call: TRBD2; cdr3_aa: CASSYPAGGRLNEQFF; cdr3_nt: TGTGCCAGCAGTTACCCAGCGGGAGGGCGCCTTAATGAGCAGTTCTTC
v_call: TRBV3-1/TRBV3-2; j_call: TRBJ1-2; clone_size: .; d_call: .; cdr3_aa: CASSQRSRGDGYTF; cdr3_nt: TGTGCCAGCAGCCAAAGGTCTCGTGGGGATGGCTACACCTTC
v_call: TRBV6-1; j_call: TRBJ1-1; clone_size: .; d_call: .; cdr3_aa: CASREADTEAFF; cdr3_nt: TGTGCCAGCCGTGAGGCTGACACTGAAGCTTTCTTT
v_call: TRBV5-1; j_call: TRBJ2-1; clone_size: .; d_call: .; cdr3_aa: CASSLGGGSYNEQFF; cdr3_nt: TGCGCCAGCAGCTTGGGTGGAGGGTCCTACAATGAGCAGTTCTTC
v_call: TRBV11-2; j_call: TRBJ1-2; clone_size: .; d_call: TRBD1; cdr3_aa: CASSIPGTGFGYTF; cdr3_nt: TGTGCCAGCAGCATCCCCGGGACAGGGTTCGGCTACACCTTC
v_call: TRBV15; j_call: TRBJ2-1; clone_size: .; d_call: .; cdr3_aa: CATSRDTFNEQFF; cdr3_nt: TGTGCCACCAGCAGAGATACATTCAATGAGCAGTTCTTC
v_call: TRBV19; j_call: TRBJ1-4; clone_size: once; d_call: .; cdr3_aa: CASTIQHNEKLFF; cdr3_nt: TGTGCCAGTACAATACAGCATAATGAAAAACTGTTTTTT
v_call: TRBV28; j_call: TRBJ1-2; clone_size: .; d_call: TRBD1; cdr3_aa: CASSSGVGTGGSVGYGYTF; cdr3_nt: TGTGCCAGCAGTTCCGGAGTCGGGACAGGGGGGTCTGTCGGCTATGGCTACACCTTC
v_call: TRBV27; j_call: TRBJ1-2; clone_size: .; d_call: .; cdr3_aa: CASSLRDGRSGYTF; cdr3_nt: TGTGCCAGCAGTTTACGGGACGGCCGAAGCGGCTACACCTTC
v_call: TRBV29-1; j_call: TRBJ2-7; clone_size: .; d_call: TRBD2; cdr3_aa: CSAQTSGLSYEQYF; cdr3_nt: TGCAGCGCCCAGACTAGCGGGCTCTCCTACGAGCAGTACTTC
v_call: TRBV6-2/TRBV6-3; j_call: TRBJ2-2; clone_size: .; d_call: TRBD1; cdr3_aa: CASSYSGQAGGELFF; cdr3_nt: TGTGCCAGCAGTTACTCTGGACAGGCGGGCGGGGAGCTGTTTTTT
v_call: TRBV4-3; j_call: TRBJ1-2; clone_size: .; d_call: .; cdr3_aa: CASSPETPSPHGYTF; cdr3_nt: TGCGCCAGCAGCCCAGAGACGCCTTCTCCCCATGGCTACACCTTC
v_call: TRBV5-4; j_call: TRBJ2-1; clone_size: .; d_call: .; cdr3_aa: CASSLERQDSYNEQFF; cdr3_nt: TGTGCCAGCAGCTTGGAGCGACAGGACTCTTACAATGAGCAGTTCTTC
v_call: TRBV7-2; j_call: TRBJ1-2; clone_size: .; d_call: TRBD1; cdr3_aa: CASSTQGQPANYGYTF; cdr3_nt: TGTGCCAGCAGCACCCAGGGACAGCCGGCTAACTATGGCTACACCTTC
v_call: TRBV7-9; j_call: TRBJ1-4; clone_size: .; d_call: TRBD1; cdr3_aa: CASSLGQGAYSNEKLFF; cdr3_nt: TGTGCCAGCAGCCTAGGACAGGGGGCTTATAGTAATGAAAAACTGTTTTTT
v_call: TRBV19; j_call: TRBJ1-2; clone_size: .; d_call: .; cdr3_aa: CASSKSELYGYTF; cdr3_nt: TGTGCCAGTAGTAAGTCAGAGCTCTATGGCTACACCTTC
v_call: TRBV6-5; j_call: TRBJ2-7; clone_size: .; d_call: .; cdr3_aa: CASSWGHPREQYF; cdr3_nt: TGTGCCAGCAGTTGGGGACACCCTAGGGAGCAGTACTTC
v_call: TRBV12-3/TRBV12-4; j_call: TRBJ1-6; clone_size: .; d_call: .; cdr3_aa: CASSLNSPLHF; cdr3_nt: TGTGCCAGCAGTCTAAATTCACCCCTCCACTTT
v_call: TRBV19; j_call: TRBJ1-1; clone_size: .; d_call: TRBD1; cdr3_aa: CASSATGGTEAFF; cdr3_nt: TGTGCCAGTAGTGCCACAGGGGGCACTGAAGCTTTCTTT
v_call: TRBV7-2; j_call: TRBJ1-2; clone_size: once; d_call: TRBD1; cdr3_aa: CASSLGTGPNYGYTF; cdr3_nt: TGTGCCAGCAGCTTAGGGACAGGGCCTAACTATGGCTACACCTTC
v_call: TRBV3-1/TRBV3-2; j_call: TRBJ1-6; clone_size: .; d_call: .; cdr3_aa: CASRGVTNSPLHF; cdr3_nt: TGTGCCAGCAGGGGGGTCACTAATTCACCCCTCCACTTT
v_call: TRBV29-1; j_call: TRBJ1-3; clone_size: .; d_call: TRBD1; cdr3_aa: CSVRGGNRGPSAGNTIYF; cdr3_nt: TGCAGCGTTAGAGGGGGGAATAGGGGGCCTAGTGCCGGAAACACCATATATTTT
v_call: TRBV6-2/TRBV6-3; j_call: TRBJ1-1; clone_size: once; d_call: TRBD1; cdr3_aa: CASSAIRGGTTEAFF; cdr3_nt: TGTGCCAGCAGTGCAATCAGGGGGGGTACCACTGAAGCTTTCTTT
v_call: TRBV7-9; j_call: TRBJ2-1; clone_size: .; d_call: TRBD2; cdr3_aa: CASAGRGGSSYNEQFF; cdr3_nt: TGTGCCAGCGCCGGGAGGGGCGGGAGCTCCTACAATGAGCAGTTCTTC
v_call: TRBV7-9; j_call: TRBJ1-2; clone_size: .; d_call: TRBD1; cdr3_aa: CASSLGGQGVTGYTF; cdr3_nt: TGTGCCAGCAGCTTAGGGGGACAGGGGGTGACCGGCTACACCTTC
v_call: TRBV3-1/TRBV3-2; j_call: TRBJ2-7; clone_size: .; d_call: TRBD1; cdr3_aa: CARGVEGWGQNRGQTYEQYF; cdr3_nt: TGTGCCAGAGGGGTCGAAGGATGGGGTCAGAACAGGGGGCAGACATACGAGCAGTACTTC
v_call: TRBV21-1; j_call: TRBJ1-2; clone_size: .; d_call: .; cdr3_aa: CASSVMDRGNYGYTF; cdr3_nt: TGTGCCAGCAGCGTTATGGACAGGGGTAACTATGGCTACACCTTC
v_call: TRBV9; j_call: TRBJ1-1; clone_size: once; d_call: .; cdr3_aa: CASSVRANLNTEAFF; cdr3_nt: TGTGCCAGCAGCGTAAGGGCAAACCTGAACACTGAAGCTTTCTTT
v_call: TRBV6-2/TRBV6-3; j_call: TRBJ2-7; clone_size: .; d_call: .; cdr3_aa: CASSYLDKTYEQYF; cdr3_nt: TGTGCCAGCAGTTACCTGGACAAGACCTACGAGCAGTACTTC
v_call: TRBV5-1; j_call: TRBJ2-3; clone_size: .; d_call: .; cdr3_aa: CASSPTANTDTQYF; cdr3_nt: TGCGCCAGCAGCCCAACCGCGAACACAGATACGCAGTATTTT
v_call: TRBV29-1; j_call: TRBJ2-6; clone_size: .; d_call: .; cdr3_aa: CSVESGFMSGANVLTF; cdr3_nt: TGCAGCGTTGAATCCGGGTTTATGTCTGGGGCCAACGTCCTGACTTTC
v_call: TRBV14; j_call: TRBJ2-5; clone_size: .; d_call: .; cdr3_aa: CASSQGLLVGETQYF; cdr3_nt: TGTGCCAGCAGCCAAGGCCTACTAGTGGGGGAGACCCAGTACTTC
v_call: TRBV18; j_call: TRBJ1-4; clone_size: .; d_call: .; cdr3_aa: CASSPGVGQEKLFF; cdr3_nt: TGTGCCAGCTCACCAGGCGTAGGACAGGAAAAACTGTTTTTT
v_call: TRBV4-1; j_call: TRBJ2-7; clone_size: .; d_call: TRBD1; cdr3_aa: CASSQERAGGVYEQYF; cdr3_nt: TGCGCCAGCAGCCAAGAACGGGCAGGGGGCGTTTACGAGCAGTACTTC